These 18 T cell receptor beta chains originate from one sample sequenced in a study of memory CD4+ T cells and cytomegalovirus serostatus. The assay was immunoSEQ multiplex PCR, and TCRdb's table has in-frame clones only and misses some. The sample has over 75,000 clones, about 80% seen once. Single viable CD3+CD4+CD8-CD45RO+ cells were sorted as the memory CD4+ T cells. The sequenced sample was memory CD4+ T cells from blood. These receptors were taken from an adult in good health and CMV-seropositive.

The chain combines TRBV25-1 with TRBJ2-1, with TRBD1 matching over 8 bases. CDR3 size: 13 residues. V gave up 8 bases and J gave up 5 bases; unmatched junction bases: 5. Germline V gene data show CDR1 as MGHDK and CDR2 as SYGVNS. In DNA, the CDR3 is TGTGCCAGCCGTCGACAGGGGAACAATGAGCAGTTCTTC. This sequence encodes CASRRQGNNEQFF.

The genes are TRBV10-3 and TRBJ2-3; 7 bases line up with TRBD1. From germline, CDR1 is ENHRY and CDR2 SYGVKD. V trimming: 6 bases; J trimming: 6 bases; junction bases outside the gene matches: 9. There are 14 residues in the CDR3. In DNA, the CDR3 is TGTGCCATCAGGCGACAGGGTGTAGGGGATACGCAGTATTTT. Protein product: CAIRRQGVGDTQYF.

This clone was detected once. The V and J genes are TRBV6-5 and TRBJ1-3, with D possibly TRBD1 on 5 matching bases. With 2 bases removed from V and 0 bases from J, the gap between germline ends came to 8 bases. The germline gives CDR1 MNHEY, CDR2 SVGAGI. The CDR3 loop spans 15 amino acids. CDR3 protein: CASSYGGISGNTIYF. In nucleotides, the CDR3 is TGTGCCAGCAGTTACGGGGGGATCTCTGGAAACACCATATATTTT.

This clone was recorded only once. The chain joins TRBV5-1 to TRBJ2-5; D tentatively reads TRBD1 or TRBD2 (6 bases each). Deletions cut 5 bases from V and 4 bases from J, with 15 bases between. CDR3 length: 14 residues. Germline lookup yields CDR1 SGHRS and CDR2 YFSETQ. CDR3 nucleotides: TGCGCCAGCAGGGGGGGCATGTCGGGAGAGACCCAGTACTTC. Encoded protein: CASRGGMSGETQYF.

V usage is TRBV7-5 and J usage is TRBJ2-7; TRBD2 is the table's D call, not checked against the DNA. TRBV7-5 is given as a pseudogene. The CDR3 sequence is 22 residues long. This chain's CDR3 is CVRSLASPPVSGDSNSIYEQYF. As DNA, the CDR3 is TGTGTCAGAAGCTTAGCCTCACCCCCGGTTTCGGGGGATTCTAATTCCATCTACGAGCAGTACTTC.

The chain has TRBV6-6 and TRBJ1-2; D possibly corresponds to TRBD1 (6 bases). CDR1 and CDR2 (germline): MNHNY, SVGAGI (reference sequence). The CDR3 loop spans 13 amino acids. The V and J ends lost 7 bases and 7 bases respectively, with 16 bases between them. In DNA, the CDR3 is TGTGCCAGCACGAACAGGGTATCGGTTGGCTACACCTTC. Protein sequence: CASTNRVSVGYTF.

The chain joins TRBV28 to TRBJ1-2, with D tentatively TRBD1 (5 bases). The CDR3 totals 15 residues. Germline CDR1 reads MDHEN; CDR2 reads SYDVKM. With 4 bases removed from V and 7 bases from J, the gap between germline ends came to 19 bases. Written as DNA, the CDR3 is TGTGCCAGCAGTTCCGCGGGGGGGGATCAGGGTGGCTACACCTTC. Its translation is CASSSAGGDQGGYTF.

The chain employs TRBV7-2 and TRBJ2-1, with no clear D. This CDR3 is 13 amino acids long. The germline gives CDR1 SGHTA, CDR2 FQGNSA. V was cut by 2 bases and J by 3 bases, with 5 bases left in between. The CDR3 region has the DNA TGTGCCAGCAGCTTATTTAGCTACAATGAGCAGTTCTTC. As protein: CASSLFSYNEQFF.

V gene TRBV19 combines with J gene TRBJ2-4; D remains unclear. V was clipped by 3 bases and J by 6 bases, with 12 bases between them. The CDR3 is 14 residues long. CDR1 LNHDA and CDR2 SQIVND come from the germline V gene (reference sequence). This CDR3 reads CASSIGQDGNIQYF. For the CDR3, the DNA is TGTGCCAGTAGTATCGGCCAGGATGGAAACATTCAGTACTTC.

This rearrangement joins TRBV7-9 to TRBJ2-1, with D possibly called TRBD1 or TRBD2 (6 bases each). Germline V gene data show CDR1 as SEHNR and CDR2 as FQNEAQ (reference sequence). Between the trimmed V and J ends, which lost 1 base and 8 bases, there was a span of 12 bases. The CDR3 consists of 14 residues. CDR3: CASSLGGAVDEQFF. CDR3 sequence (DNA): TGTGCCAGCAGCTTAGGGGGGGCCGTGGATGAGCAGTTCTTC. Drawing the rest from reference TRBV7-9 and TRBJ2-1, the complete variable domain is DTGVSQNPRHKITKRGQNVTFRCDPISEHNRLYWYRQTLGQGPEFLTYFQNEAQLEKSRLLSDRFSAERPKGSFSTLEIQRTEQGDSAMYLCASSLGGAVDEQFFGPGTRLTVL.

This chain joins TRBV4-1 and TRBJ1-5, with 9 nucleotides matching TRBD1. CDR1 is MGHRA, CDR2 YSYEKL, per germline. The length of the CDR3 is 16 residues. Trimming removed 8 bases from V and 4 bases from J; junction bases left unmatched: 12. CDR3 residues: CASSILPGQGNQPQHF. DNA for the CDR3: TGCGCCAGCTCGATTCTCCCGGGACAGGGAAATCAGCCCCAGCATTTT.

CDR3 protein: CASSYIGGRAEAFF. The CDR3 DNA reads as TGTGCCAGCAGTTACATCGGGGGGCGGGCTGAAGCTTTCTTT. This sequence joins TRBV6-5 and TRBJ1-1, with D perhaps matching TRBD1 (6 bases). V was cut by 2 bases and J by 6 bases, with 13 bases left in between. This CDR3 is 14 amino acids long. Germline CDR1 MNHEY, CDR2 SVGAGI.

The chain combines TRBV11-1 with TRBJ1-4, with D possibly being TRBD1 (6 bases). Deletions cut 3 bases from V and 6 bases from J, with 20 bases between. This CDR3 has 17 amino acids. The germline V gene has CDR1 SGHAT and CDR2 FQDESV (reference sequence). The DNA of the CDR3 is TGTGCCAGCAGCTTCTTCCGGGGGGCGCAGTTGGATGAAAAACTGTTTTTT. This translates into CASSFFRGAQLDEKLFF.

This clone has a handful of counts. The chain combines TRBV9 with TRBJ2-3, with D unclear. Trimming stripped 0 bases from V and 4 bases from J, with 3 bases between. The CDR3 runs to 12 residues. Germline V gene sequence: CDR1 SGDLS, CDR2 YYNGEE. The CDR3 DNA sequence: TGTGCCAGCAGCGTAGACTCAGATACGCAGTATTTT. Residues: CASSVDSDTQYF.

J is TRBJ2-1 and V is TRBV28, with D perhaps TRBD1 (5 bases). The CDR3 runs 13 residues. CDR1 and CDR2 from the germline V gene are MDHEN and SYDVKM. Trimming took 1 base from V and 10 from J, leaving 11 bases between them. The CDR3 sequence: CASSLLSQGEQFF. As DNA, the CDR3 is TGTGCCAGCAGTTTATTGAGTCAGGGCGAGCAGTTCTTC.

The J gene is TRBJ2-7, the V gene TRBV5-6, with TRBD1 as a possible D gene (7 bases). With 4 bases removed from V and 1 base from J, the gap between germline ends came to 15 bases. This CDR3 spans 15 amino acids. Germline V CDR1 and CDR2: SGHDT, YYEEEE. DNA of the CDR3: TGTGCCAGCAGCCGGGACAGCGGGTGGTCCTACGAGCAGTACTTC. Translated: CASSRDSGWSYEQYF.

The table lists this clone with a few counts. J is TRBJ1-5 and V is TRBV6-4; tentative D call: TRBD1 (5 bases). The CDR3 has 13 residues. Germline loops: CDR1 MRHNA, CDR2 SNTAGT. The V end was cut by 4 bases, the J end by 11 bases, with 15 bases between. CDR3 bases: TGTGCCAGCAGTGCCGTGGACGGGGCGGCCCAGCATTTT. Protein: CASSAVDGAAQHF.

This chain joins TRBV4-3 and TRBJ2-7; a possible D gene is TRBD2 (6 bases). V shed 5 bases and J shed 5 bases, with 16 bases lying between them. CDR3 size: 14 residues. The germline V gene has CDR1 LGHNA and CDR2 YSLEER. CDR3 loop: CASSGGPAAHEQYF. The CDR3 coding sequence is TGCGCCAGCAGCGGAGGGCCCGCGGCCCACGAGCAGTACTTC.